This T cell receptor beta chain was captured in a study of blood T cell repertoires in COVID-19. Study-wide background: Acute and convalescent COVID-19 specimens originated in the United States, Italy and Spain.

Authors' data handling: Amplification with reference gene primers provided the estimates of nucleated cell counts. Sequencing used immunoSEQ multiplex PCR; TCRdb keeps in-frame clones, though not all of them. V and J calls and clone size are copied from that table; D and trimming were computed from the DNA. The table lists 250,000 or so clones, 86% of them singletons. The CDR3 runs 13 residues. V shed 4 bases, J shed 7 bases, and the junction held 5 bases outside the gene matches. CDR1 is LGHDT, CDR2 YNNKEL, per germline (reference sequence). Cohort allocation depended upon clinical history that participants reported.

The genes are TRBV3-1 (or the pseudogene TRBV3-2) and TRBJ2-7, with 9 bases aligning to TRBD2. Sequencing used PBMCs or T cells enriched from blood (not recorded which). The receptor was derived from a woman between 45 and 65 years old who had recovered from COVID-19. Here the CDR3 DNA reads TGTGCCAGCAGCCCTAGCGGGGATCGAGAGCAGTACTTC. Amino acid sequence: CASSPSGDREQYF.